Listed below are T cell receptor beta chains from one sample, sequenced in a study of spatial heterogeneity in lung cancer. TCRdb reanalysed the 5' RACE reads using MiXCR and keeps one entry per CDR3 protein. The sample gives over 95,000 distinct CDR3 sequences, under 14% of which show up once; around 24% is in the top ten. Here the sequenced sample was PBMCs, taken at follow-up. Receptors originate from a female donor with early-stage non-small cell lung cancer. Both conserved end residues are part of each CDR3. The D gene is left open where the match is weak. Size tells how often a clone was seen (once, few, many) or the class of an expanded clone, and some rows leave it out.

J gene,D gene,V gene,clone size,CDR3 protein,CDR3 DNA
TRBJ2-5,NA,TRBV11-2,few,CASSEFGQHQETQYF,TGTGCCAGCAGCGAGTTCGGACAGCACCAAGAGACCCAGTACTTC
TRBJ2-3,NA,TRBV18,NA,CASSPPITASDTQYF,TGTGCCAGCTCACCACCGATAACAGCGTCAGATACGCAGTATTTT
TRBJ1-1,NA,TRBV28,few,CASSTTGTKGKAFF,TGTGCCAGCAGTACCACCGGGACGAAAGGCAAAGCTTTCTTT
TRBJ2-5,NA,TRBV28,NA,CASSSATLPQETQYF,TGTGCCAGCAGCTCCGCGACTCTCCCACAAGAGACCCAGTACTTC
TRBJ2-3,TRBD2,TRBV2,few,CASKGTSGITDTQYF,TGTGCCAGCAAGGGGACTAGCGGGATAACAGATACGCAGTATTTT
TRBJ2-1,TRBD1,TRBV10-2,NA,CASGPGQGGGQQFF,TGCGCCAGCGGACCGGGACAGGGAGGAGGGCAGCAGTTCTTC
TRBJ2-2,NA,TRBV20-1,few,CSAQVQQLGTGELFF,TGCAGTGCACAGGTCCAACAACTAGGCACCGGGGAGCTGTTTTTT
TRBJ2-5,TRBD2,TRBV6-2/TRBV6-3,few,CASSSPLAALETQYF,TGTGCCAGCAGTTCCCCGCTAGCGGCCCTGGAGACCCAGTACTTC
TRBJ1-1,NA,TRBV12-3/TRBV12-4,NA,CASSLAGYNTEAFF,TGTGCCAGCAGTTTAGCAGGCTATAACACTGAAGCTTTCTTT
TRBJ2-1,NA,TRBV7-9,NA,CASSMGASSNEQFF,TGTGCCAGCAGCATGGGAGCTTCGTCCAATGAGCAGTTCTTC
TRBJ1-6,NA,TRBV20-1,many,CSARIADGAYNSPLHF,TGCAGTGCTCGGATCGCGGACGGAGCGTATAATTCACCCCTCCACTTT
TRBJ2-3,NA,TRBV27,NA,CASRAFRAGTDTQYF,TGTGCCAGCAGGGCTTTCAGGGCAGGGACAGATACGCAGTATTTT
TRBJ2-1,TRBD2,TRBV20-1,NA,CSAISPNSGAWEQFF,TGCAGTGCTATCTCCCCGAATAGCGGGGCTTGGGAGCAGTTCTTC
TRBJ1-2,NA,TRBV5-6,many,CASSLGAVGYTF,TGTGCCAGCAGCTTGGGTGCAGTAGGCTACACCTTC
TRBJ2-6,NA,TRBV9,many,CASSRSGANVLTF,TGTGCCAGCAGCCGATCTGGGGCCAACGTCCTGACTTTC
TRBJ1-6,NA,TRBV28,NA,CASSYEPLQGRNSPLHF,TGTGCCAGCAGTTACGAGCCCCTGCAGGGAAGGAATTCACCCCTCCACTTT
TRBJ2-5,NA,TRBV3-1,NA,CASSQDSETQYF,TGTGCCAGCAGCCAAGATAGTGAGACCCAGTACTTC
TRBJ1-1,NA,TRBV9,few,CASSSDGSTEAFF,TGTGCCAGCAGCTCGGACGGGAGCACTGAAGCTTTCTTT
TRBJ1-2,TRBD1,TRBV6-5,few,CASSSLGGELSYGYTF,TGTGCCAGCAGCTCTTTAGGGGGCGAGCTTTCTTATGGCTACACCTTC
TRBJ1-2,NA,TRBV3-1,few,CASSRWTDPGYTF,TGTGCCAGCAGCCGGTGGACAGATCCTGGCTACACCTTC
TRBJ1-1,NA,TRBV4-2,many,CASSQDSSGQGHTEAFF,TGTGCCAGCAGCCAAGACAGCTCGGGTCAGGGGCACACTGAAGCTTTCTTT
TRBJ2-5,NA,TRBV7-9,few,CASSYGQNQETQYF,TGTGCCAGCAGCTACGGACAGAACCAAGAGACCCAGTACTTC
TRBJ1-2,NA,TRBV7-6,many,CASSLATQGSDGYTF,TGTGCCAGCAGCTTAGCGACCCAGGGAAGCGATGGCTACACCTTC
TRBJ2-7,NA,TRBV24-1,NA,CATSDSGNQYEQYF,TGTGCCACCAGTGATTCAGGGAACCAATACGAGCAGTACTTC
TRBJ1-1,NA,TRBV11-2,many,CASSFQYTEAFF,TGTGCCAGCAGCTTCCAGTACACTGAAGCTTTCTTT
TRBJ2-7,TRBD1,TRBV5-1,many,CASSSGTGLGYEQYF,TGCGCCAGCAGCTCCGGGACAGGGTTGGGATACGAGCAGTACTTC
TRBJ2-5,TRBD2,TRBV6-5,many,CASSPTSGSTETQYF,TGTGCCAGCAGTCCTACTAGCGGGAGTACGGAGACCCAGTACTTC
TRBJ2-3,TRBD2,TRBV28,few,CASSSSGTSGSTDTQYF,TGTGCCAGCAGTTCATCCGGGACTAGCGGGAGCACAGATACGCAGTATTTT
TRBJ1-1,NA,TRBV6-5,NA,CASRNGQTSEAFF,TGTGCCAGCAGAAACGGACAGACCAGTGAAGCTTTCTTT
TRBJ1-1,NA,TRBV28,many,CASKTLNTEAFF,TGTGCCAGCAAGACACTTAACACTGAAGCTTTCTTT
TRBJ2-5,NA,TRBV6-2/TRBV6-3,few,CASSYSRGASIQETQYF,TGTGCCAGCAGTTACTCGAGAGGGGCCAGTATCCAAGAGACCCAGTACTTC
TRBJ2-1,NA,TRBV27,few,CASSSEDSYNEQFF,TGTGCCAGCAGTTCAGAGGATTCTTACAATGAGCAGTTCTTC
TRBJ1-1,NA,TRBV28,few,CASSWRGELRSEAFF,TGTGCCAGCAGTTGGCGGGGAGAGTTGAGATCTGAAGCTTTCTTT
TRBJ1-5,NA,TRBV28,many,CASSLWVGQPQHF,TGTGCCAGCAGTTTATGGGTAGGTCAGCCCCAGCATTTT
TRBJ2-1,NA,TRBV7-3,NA,CASSLGGTYTRNEQFF,TGTGCCAGCAGCTTAGGCGGGACTTATACCCGCAATGAGCAGTTCTTC
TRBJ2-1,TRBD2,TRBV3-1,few,CASSPSGSSNNEQFF,TGTGCCAGCAGTCCTAGCGGGAGTTCGAACAATGAGCAGTTCTTC
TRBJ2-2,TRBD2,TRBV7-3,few,CASSSGLAGVGELFF,TGTGCCAGCAGCTCGGGACTAGCGGGAGTAGGGGAGCTGTTTTTT